This T cell receptor (beta chain) is drawn from a study of blood T cell repertoires in COVID-19. Study summary: There were acute and convalescent COVID-19 samples, and they came from the United States, Italy and Spain. The cDNA or gDNA used as material had been derived from T cells, B-cell-depleted T cells, or PBMCs.

Original data processing: Quantification of nucleated cells was approximated via reference gene primer amplification. The protocol was immunoSEQ multiplex PCR, while the TCRdb copy is restricted to in-frame clones and leaves out a portion. That table supplies the V and J calls and clone size; D and trimming were determined from the DNA. The sample includes 210,000 or so clones, approximately 82% of them seen just once. The CDR3 sequence is 17 residues long. V lost 0 bases, J lost 8 bases, and 18 bases stayed unmatched. CDR1 is SQVTM, CDR2 ANQGSEA, per germline. The TCR comes from a man aged 45 to 65 with active or convalescent COVID-19. This chain joins TRBV29-1 and TRBJ1-2; 7 nucleotides match TRBD1. Source material: peripheral blood. CDR3 protein: CSVEDKVWRQGESGYTF. The DNA of the CDR3 is TGCAGCGTTGAAGATAAAGTGTGGAGGCAGGGGGAAAGCGGCTACACCTTC.